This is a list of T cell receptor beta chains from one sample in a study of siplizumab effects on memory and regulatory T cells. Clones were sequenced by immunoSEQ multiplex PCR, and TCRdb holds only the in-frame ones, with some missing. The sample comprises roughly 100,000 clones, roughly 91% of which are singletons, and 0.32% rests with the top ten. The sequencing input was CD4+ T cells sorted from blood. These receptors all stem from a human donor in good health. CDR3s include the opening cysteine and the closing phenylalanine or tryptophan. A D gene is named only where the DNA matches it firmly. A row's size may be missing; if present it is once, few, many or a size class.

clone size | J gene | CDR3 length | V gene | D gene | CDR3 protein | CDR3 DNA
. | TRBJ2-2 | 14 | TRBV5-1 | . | CASSLELGSGELFF | TGCGCCAGCAGCTTGGAACTCGGGTCCGGGGAGCTGTTTTTT
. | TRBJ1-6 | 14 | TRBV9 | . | CASSVGTDNSPLHF | TGTGCCAGCAGCGTAGGTACAGATAATTCACCCCTCCACTTT
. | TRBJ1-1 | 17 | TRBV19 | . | CASSTESWTVMNTEAFF | TGTGCCAGTAGTACCGAATCCTGGACAGTCATGAACACTGAAGCTTTCTTT
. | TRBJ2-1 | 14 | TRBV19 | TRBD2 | CASSSGGGPNEQFF | TGTGCCAGTAGTAGCGGGGGGGGCCCGAATGAGCAGTTCTTC
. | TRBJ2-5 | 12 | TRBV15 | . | CATKDRGETQYF | TGTGCCACCAAAGACAGAGGAGAGACCCAGTACTTC
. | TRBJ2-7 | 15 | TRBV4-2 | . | CASSQGQNEAYEQYF | TGTGCCAGCAGCCAAGGCCAGAACGAGGCCTACGAGCAGTACTTC
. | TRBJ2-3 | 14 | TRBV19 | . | CASSIGQLGLTQYF | TGTGCCAGTAGTATAGGACAACTAGGCCTTACGCAGTATTTT
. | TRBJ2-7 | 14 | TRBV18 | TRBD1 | CASSLGTGPSEQYF | TGTGCCAGCTCCCTAGGGACAGGACCCTCGGAGCAGTACTTC
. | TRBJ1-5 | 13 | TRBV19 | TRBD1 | CASNLDRAQPQHF | TGTGCCAGTAACCTGGACAGGGCCCAGCCCCAGCATTTT
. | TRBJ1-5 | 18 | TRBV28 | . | CASSLRSRRGWAFQPQHF | TGTGCCAGCAGTTTAAGGTCGCGCAGGGGATGGGCGTTTCAGCCCCAGCATTTT
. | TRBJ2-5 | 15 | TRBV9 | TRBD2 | CASSGGIDGRETQYF | TGTGCCAGCAGCGGCGGTATTGACGGGAGGGAGACCCAGTACTTC
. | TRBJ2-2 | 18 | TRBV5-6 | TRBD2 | CASSILLAGGQNTGELFF | TGTGCCAGCAGCATTCTACTAGCGGGGGGACAGAACACCGGGGAGCTGTTTTTT
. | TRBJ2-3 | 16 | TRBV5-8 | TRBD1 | CASSRRTGNTLDTQYF | TGTGCCAGCAGCCGGAGGACAGGGAACACACTTGATACGCAGTATTTT
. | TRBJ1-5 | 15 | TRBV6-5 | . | CASSYSVGSNQPQHF | TGTGCCAGCAGTTACTCAGTCGGAAGCAATCAGCCCCAGCATTTT
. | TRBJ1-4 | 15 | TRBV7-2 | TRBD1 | CASSLGGQGTEKLFF | TGTGCCAGCAGCTTAGGTGGACAGGGAACTGAAAAACTGTTTTTT
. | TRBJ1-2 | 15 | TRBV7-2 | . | CASSLGPGRKYGYTF | TGTGCCAGCAGCTTAGGGCCAGGGCGGAAATATGGCTACACCTTC
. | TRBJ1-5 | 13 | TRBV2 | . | CASSAGGAQPQHF | TGTGCCAGCAGTGCGGGGGGTGCTCAGCCCCAGCATTTT
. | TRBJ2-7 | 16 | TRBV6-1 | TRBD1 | CASSDQGQGMVNEQYF | TGTGCCAGCAGTGATCAAGGACAGGGAATGGTGAACGAGCAGTACTTC
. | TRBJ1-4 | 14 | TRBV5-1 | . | CASSPQGSNEKLFF | TGCGCCAGCAGCCCACAGGGCTCTAATGAAAAACTGTTTTTT
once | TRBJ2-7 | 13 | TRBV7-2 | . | CASSRGLSYQQYF | TGTGCCAGCAGCCGGGGACTGAGTTACCAGCAGTACTTC
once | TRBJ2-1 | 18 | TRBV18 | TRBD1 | CASSPMGPGTGSSYEQFF | TGTGCCAGCTCACCAATGGGCCCCGGGACAGGGTCATCATATGAGCAGTTCTTC
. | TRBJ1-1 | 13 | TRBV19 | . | CASSIALNTEAFF | TGTGCCAGTAGTATAGCCCTGAACACTGAAGCTTTCTTT
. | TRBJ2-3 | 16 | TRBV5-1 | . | CASSLAGPETVDTQYF | TGCGCCAGCAGCTTGGCGGGCCCAGAGACAGTAGATACGCAGTATTTT
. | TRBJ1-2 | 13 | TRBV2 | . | CASSSVRSYGYTF | TGTGCCAGCAGTTCGGTCAGAAGCTATGGCTACACCTTC